This entry describes one T cell receptor beta chain. The antigen remains undetermined. V lost 0 bases and J 4 bases, leaving 13 bases between the germline ends. The CDR3 covers 16 residues. Germline CDR1 reads LGHNA; CDR2 reads YSLEER. This sample stems from a study of T cell repertoires in cytomegalovirus infection. Study overall: The study used recently identified HLA-C-restricted and well-studied HLA-B-restricted CMV epitopes. In public TCR beta signatures, there were indications of both CMV infection and matching HLA type. Study conclusions and caveats: CMV-specific HLA-C-restricted TCR beta clonotypes dominated the ex vivo response. CMV carriers having the relevant HLA were flagged by cumulative public TCR beta family frequency.

TCRdb itself ran the reads through MiXCR, one entry per CDR3 protein. The repertoire holds around 800,000 distinct CDR3 sequences, with 32% as singletons. The chain recombines TRBV4-3 with TRBJ2-1; D ambiguous. This clonotype was obtained from a human donor in good health (CMV status not recorded). Some clones in this sample may be carry-over from other donors' samples. The source was cultured CD8+ T cells from PBMCs, collected from culture after CMV antigen stimulation. CDR3 region: CASSQDMADEYNEQFF. The DNA for the CDR3 is TGCGCCAGCAGCCAAGATATGGCGGACGAATACAATGAGCAGTTCTTC.